This T cell receptor (beta chain) originates from a study of beta chain features in type 1 diabetes. Overall study: Sorted cells from all samples, numbering 95 million to 140 million, were examined. General study findings and limits: Type 1 diabetes patients had moderately but significantly shorter TCRB CDR3s in all four CD4+ subsets. The study left unresolved whether HLA type influences TCRB rearrangement.

In this sample, this clone turned up a few times. The antigen is undetermined. Expressed TCRB transcripts got sequenced, as all isolated RNA was reverse transcribed. Reads from naive, central memory and regulatory T cell samples averaged about 3.3 million. The method was immunoSEQ multiplex PCR; TCRdb's version includes in-frame clones alone and lacks a portion of them. Among 550,000 to 850,000 clones listed, about an eighth were seen once. CDR1 is SGHAT and CDR2 is FQDESV in the germline V gene (reference sequence). Trimming took off 5 bases at V and 3 bases at J, with 5 bases between the two ends. The length of the CDR3 is 11 residues.

The TCR sequence derives from a man aged 18 to 29 with type 1 diabetes. Sequenced material: naive CD4+ T cells from blood. V usage is TRBV11-1 and J usage is TRBJ2-7, with D hard to call. The CDR3: CASSANYEQYF. The CDR3 DNA reads TGTGCCAGCAGCGCTAACTACGAGCAGTACTTC. The variable domain in full, with the rest retrieved from reference TRBV11-1 and TRBJ2-7, is EAEVAQSPRYKITEKSQAVAFWCDPISGHATLYWYRQILGQGPELLVQFQDESVVDDSQLPKDRFSAERLKGVDSTLKIQPAELGDSAMYLCASSANYEQYFGPGTRLTVT.